This T cell receptor (beta chain) was profiled in a study of regulatory T cells in long-lasting Graves disease. About the research overall: The study counted Graves' disease as persistent given over 5 years of antithyroid drugs and positive TSH receptor antibodies.

V lost 0 bases to trimming and J lost 1 base, with 8 bases between them. Germline-derived CDR1 and CDR2 are SGHRS and YFSETQ. The CDR3 is made up of 15 amino acids. TCR beta libraries were built with iRepertoire HTBI primers and Arm-PCR of CDR3 regions. A single record per CDR3 protein comes from TCRdb applying MiXCR to the multiplex PCR reads. Among around 460,000 distinct CDR3 sequences listed, 20% to 25% were seen once. Time point here: persistent/refractory GD, antithyroid drugs over 5 years with positive TRAb. From PBMCs, RNA was extracted and then used to make the TCR library. Staff drew roughly 10 milliliters of peripheral blood into EDTA tubes. In its sample, this clonotype was seen a few times.

Sequencing was performed on peripheral blood mononuclear cells (PBMCs), taken when the disease was refractory, from a patient treated with antithyroid drugs. The J gene is TRBJ2-4, the V gene TRBV5-1; D remains ambiguous. The receptor comes from a female donor with Graves disease. CDR3 protein: CASSLEDGAKNIQYF. For the CDR3, the DNA is TGCGCCAGCAGCTTGGAGGACGGGGCCAAAAACATTCAGTACTTC.